This TCR beta chain was recovered during a study of metastatic and nonmetastatic thyroid tumors. Study background: Malignant thyroid and benign thyroid patients provided blood and tumor or nodule tissue whose repertoires were compared. Regarding the study as a whole: Malignant thyroid tumors reportedly had TCR beta diversity that was significantly higher than in benign nodules, in blood and tumor.

Germline V gene data show CDR1 as MNHNS and CDR2 as SASEGT. The V gene lost 3 bases and the J gene lost 3 bases, with 9 bases spanning the gap. The CDR3 extends over 13 amino acids. A remark on this clone: Its matching antigen is unknown.

In the source study's methods: Construction of a distant-metastasis classifier for papillary thyroid cancer relied on CDR3 differences across clinicopathological groups. TCRdb reanalyzed the PCR reads via MiXCR. TCRdb's processing, not the authors', yielded these V and J calls. Of under 20,000 clones in the sample, over 20% are singletons; the top ten hold 11%. Among the patients, none had received any treatment before thyroid surgery. The chain is built from TRBV6-1 and TRBJ2-7; D is ambiguous. The source of this sequence is a male donor with papillary thyroid cancer or a benign thyroid nodule (not recorded which). Some clones in this sample may be carry-over from other donors' samples. The sequencing input was blood. This CDR3 is CASSEVLNYEQYF. The CDR3 nucleotides are TGTGCCAGCAGTGAGGTCTTAAACTACGAGCAGTACTTC.